These T cell receptor beta chains were read from a single sample in a study of blood T cell repertoires in COVID-19. The table came from immunoSEQ multiplex PCR; TCRdb's copy has only in-frame clones and leaves some out. The table records approximately 84,000 clones, around 79% of them present only once. The sample taken for sequencing was peripheral blood. All receptors come from a man in his forties or fifties with active or convalescent COVID-19. Both conserved end residues are part of each CDR3. A D gene is named only where the DNA matches it firmly. Only some rows state a clone size, as once, few, many or a class for expanded clones.

cdr3_length d_call j_call v_call clone_size cdr3_nt cdr3_aa
17 - TRBJ2-6 TRBV15 many TGTGCCACCTCTCGAGAACAGGACAGCTCTGGGGCCAACGTCCTGACTTTC CATSREQDSSGANVLTF
13 - TRBJ2-5 TRBV9 few TGTGCCAGCAGCGGGGGGGACCTTCAGACCCAGTACTTC CASSGGDLQTQYF
15 TRBD1 TRBJ2-3 TRBV5-1 - TGCGCCAGCAGTTCCGGACAGGGGCTTATTGATACGCAGTATTTT CASSSGQGLIDTQYF
16 TRBD2 TRBJ2-1 TRBV20-1 - TGCAGTGCTAGTGTGACTTGGCTAGCGGGGGGGCATGAGCAGTTCTTC CSASVTWLAGGHEQFF
16 TRBD1 TRBJ1-2 TRBV18 - TGTGCCAGCTCACCACTAGACAGGGGGGTACGGTATGGCTACACCTTC CASSPLDRGVRYGYTF
14 - TRBJ1-2 TRBV5-4 - TGTGCCAGCAGCTTGGCTGGGGCCCCCTATGGCTACACCTTC CASSLAGAPYGYTF
15 TRBD1 TRBJ2-3 TRBV7-3 - TGTGCCAGCAGCTTAGGACAGGGGATCACAGATACGCAGTATTTT CASSLGQGITDTQYF
15 TRBD1 TRBJ1-2 TRBV6-5 - TGTGCCAGCAGGCTAGACCCGGGACAGGGGTCTGGCTACACCTTC CASRLDPGQGSGYTF
17 TRBD1 TRBJ1-3 TRBV28 few TGTGCCAGCAGTTTACTCGGACAGGGGGAATCTGGAAACACCATATATTTT CASSLLGQGESGNTIYF
15 TRBD1 TRBJ1-5 TRBV9 - TGTGCCAGCAGCTCCACAGGGGATCCCTATCAGCCCCAGCATTTT CASSSTGDPYQPQHF
16 - TRBJ2-6 TRBV7-3 - TGTGCCAGCAGCCCTACGCCCTTCTCTGGGGCCAACGTCCTGACTTTC CASSPTPFSGANVLTF
16 TRBD2 TRBJ2-3 TRBV20-1 few TGCAGTGCTAGTGAGACTAGCGGGGGACGGGGAGATACGCAGTATTTT CSASETSGGRGDTQYF
16 - TRBJ1-3 TRBV2 few TGTGCCAGCAGTGAAGCGAGGGCCAGCTCTGGAAACACCATATATTTT CASSEARASSGNTIYF
11 - TRBJ2-5 TRBV20-1 - TGCGGCTCATCGGGGAAAGAGACCCAGTACTTC CGSSGKETQYF
12 - TRBJ1-4 TRBV6-5 - TGTGCCAGCCGAAGGGGTAATGAAAAACTGTTTTTT CASRRGNEKLFF
14 - TRBJ1-1 TRBV4-1 - TGCGCCAGCAGCCACTTGATGAGGGACACTGAAGCTTTCTTT CASSHLMRDTEAFF
13 TRBD1 TRBJ1-2 TRBV19 - TGTGCCAGTACTGACAGGGGGCTCTATGGCTACACCTTC CASTDRGLYGYTF
14 - TRBJ1-1 TRBV19 - TGTGCCAGTAGTAGGAGCCGGATGAACACTGAAGCTTTCTTT CASSRSRMNTEAFF
15 TRBD1 TRBJ1-2 TRBV2 many TGTGCCAGCAGCTCCCCCGACAGGGGCGCCTATGGCTACACCTTC CASSSPDRGAYGYTF
16 - TRBJ2-3 TRBV5-1 - TGCGCCAGCAGCTTAGGGACATCAATTAGCACAGATACGCAGTATTTT CASSLGTSISTDTQYF
13 - TRBJ1-5 TRBV30 few TGTGCCTGGAGTGCTGGCAGGGGCCAGCCCCAGCATTTT CAWSAGRGQPQHF
21 TRBD1 TRBJ2-6 TRBV3-1/TRBV3-2 few TGTGCCAGCAGCCAAGGATGGGGGGCACCGGGACAGGGAACCGGGGCCAACGTCCTGACTTTC CASSQGWGAPGQGTGANVLTF
11 TRBD2 TRBJ2-7 TRBV10-3 - TGTGCCATCAGTGAGTCGACTAGCGCCTACTTC CAISESTSAYF
13 TRBD1 TRBJ1-6 TRBV30 - TGTGCCTGGCGGGACAGTTATAATTCACCCCTCCACTTT CAWRDSYNSPLHF
15 - TRBJ2-5 TRBV6-5 - TGTGCCAGCAGTTACTCAGGCGGGGCGGGGGAGACCCAGTACTTC CASSYSGGAGETQYF
16 TRBD1 TRBJ1-1 TRBV10-3 - TGTGCCATCAGTGAGACAGGGGGCGCGGGTGGCACTGAAGCTTTCTTT CAISETGGAGGTEAFF
14 - TRBJ1-2 TRBV7-2 - TGTGCCAGCAGCTTAAGCGGACAGCTCTATGGCTACACCTTC CASSLSGQLYGYTF
15 - TRBJ2-5 TRBV6-5 - TGTGCCAGCAGTTACTCGACGCGTGGGGGCGAGACCCAGTACTTC CASSYSTRGGETQYF
16 - TRBJ2-7 TRBV7-9 - TGTGCCAGCAGCCCCCCGTCGGTAGCGCGCAGCGGGGAGCAGTACTTC CASSPPSVARSGEQYF
13 - TRBJ2-7 TRBV19 - TGTGCCAGTAGTACCCAGGGGCCCTACGAGCAGTACTTC CASSTQGPYEQYF
14 - TRBJ1-1 TRBV27 - TGTGCCAGCAGACTTCTAGGGGTGAACACTGAAGCTTTCTTT CASRLLGVNTEAFF
16 - TRBJ1-5 TRBV19 - TGTGCCAGTAGTATAGCCACTAAAGGAGCTTTTCAGCCCCAGCATTTT CASSIATKGAFQPQHF
15 - TRBJ1-5 TRBV3-1/TRBV3-2 - TGTGCCAGCAGCCAAGACCCCCAGTCGGGGGGGCCCCAGCATTTT CASSQDPQSGGPQHF
17 TRBD1 TRBJ2-2 TRBV24-1 - TGTGCCACCAGTGTCCCAAGACAGGGGAGGAACACCGGGGAGCTGTTTTTT CATSVPRQGRNTGELFF
15 TRBD2 TRBJ2-1 TRBV2 - TGTGCCAGCATTAGCGGGAACCTCCCCTACAATGAGCAGTTCTTC CASISGNLPYNEQFF
14 TRBD1 TRBJ1-4 TRBV7-2 - TGTGCCAGCAGCTCGGGACAGATTCGGGAAAAACTGTTTTTT CASSSGQIREKLFF
15 - TRBJ1-3 TRBV4-2 - TGTGCCAGCAGCCAACCGGACAGCTCTGGAAACACCATATATTTT CASSQPDSSGNTIYF
16 TRBD2 TRBJ2-2 TRBV5-6 - TGTGCCAGCAGCTTAGGACTAGCGGGGGATACCGGGGAGCTGTTTTTT CASSLGLAGDTGELFF
14 - TRBJ1-2 TRBV5-4 - TGTGCCAGCAGCTTGGGGGGAGGCAACTATGGCTACACCTTC CASSLGGGNYGYTF
13 TRBD1 TRBJ1-2 TRBV9 - TGTGCCAGCACTAAGGACAGGGACCTTGGCTACACCTTC CASTKDRDLGYTF
14 - TRBJ1-6 TRBV10-3 - TGTGCCACGGCCCTGGGGGGTGCTAATTCACCCCTCCACTTT CATALGGANSPLHF
13 - TRBJ1-6 TRBV6-5 - TGTGCCAGCCGGCGGTCGGAGAATTCACCCCTCCACTTT CASRRSENSPLHF
15 TRBD1 TRBJ2-7 TRBV29-1 - TGCAGCGTTGAAGAGGGGACAGAGAGCTCCTACGAGCAGTACTTC CSVEEGTESSYEQYF
16 - TRBJ2-3 TRBV7-2 - TGTGCCAGCAGCGCTTCACTAGCCCCTGGGGGAGATACGCAGTATTTT CASSASLAPGGDTQYF
13 - TRBJ1-5 TRBV12-5 - TGTGCTAGTGGTTTGGCACGGTCCATGCCCCAGCATTTT CASGLARSMPQHF
15 - TRBJ2-1 TRBV18 - TGTGCCAGCTCAACCCGGGGGAGCTCCTACAATGAGCAGTTCTTC CASSTRGSSYNEQFF
15 TRBD1 TRBJ2-5 TRBV19 - TGTGCCAGTAGTATGGGACAGGTTCATGGAGAGACCCAGTACTTC CASSMGQVHGETQYF
12 - TRBJ2-7 TRBV12-3/TRBV12-4 - TGTGCCAGCAGCAACCGGGGCTACGAGCAGTACTTC CASSNRGYEQYF
16 - TRBJ1-5 TRBV15 - TGTGCCACCAGCAGAGAGGTAGGGGTTGGCAATCAGCCCCAGCATTTT CATSREVGVGNQPQHF
15 - TRBJ2-3 TRBV7-2 - TGTGCCAGCAGCCCGCTAGGGACTAGCACAGATACGCAGTATTTT CASSPLGTSTDTQYF
19 TRBD2 TRBJ2-7 TRBV4-2 - TGTGCCAGCAGCCAGCAGCTTCCGGGACTAGCGGGGGTGTCCTACGAGCAGTACTTC CASSQQLPGLAGVSYEQYF
13 TRBD1 TRBJ2-3 TRBV29-1 - TGCAGCGTCCGGACAGGGGGAACAGATACGCAGTATTTT CSVRTGGTDTQYF
15 - TRBJ1-3 TRBV6-5 - TGTGCCAGCAGTTACGGCAGGGCATCTGGAAACACCATATATTTT CASSYGRASGNTIYF